Sequencing of this TCR beta chain was carried out in a study of blood T cell repertoires in COVID-19. Clones were sequenced by immunoSEQ multiplex PCR, and TCRdb holds only the in-frame ones, with some missing. The table records 300,000 to 400,000 clones, 70% to 90% of them present only once. The V end lost 2 bases, the J end lost 1 base, and 4 bases lay between the germline ends. Germline CDR1 reads SGHRS; CDR2 reads YFSETQ. The CDR3 has 14 amino acids. What was sequenced was peripheral blood. The V and J genes are TRBV5-1 and TRBJ2-6; unclear D gene. The origin of this receptor is a woman aged 45-65 years who had recovered from COVID-19. The CDR3 DNA reads TGCGCCAGCAGCTTCGGGTCTGGGGCCAACGTCCTGACTTTC. This codes for CASSFGSGANVLTF.